This TCR beta chain was captured by sequencing in a study of T cells after yellow fever vaccination. The study, taken as a whole, reports: Only a minor proportion of clonotypes was detected across both CD4 and CD8 compartments. The secondary T-cell response peaked on day 5, not day 15, but was weaker. At about 97% for CD4 and roughly 87% for CD8, most primary-vaccination clones showed up again after the booster.

The CDR3 contains 16 residues. V lost 4 bases to trimming and J lost 5 bases, with 17 bases between them. Germline V lookup: CDR1 MDHEN, CDR2 SYDVKM. This clonotype was seen repeatedly, ten times or more. What it binds is unknown. In making TCR cDNA, 5'RACE template switching added a universal primer site and UMIs to it. TCRdb reanalysed the 5' RACE reads using MiXCR and keeps one entry per CDR3 protein. Seen here are approximately 240,000 distinct CDR3 sequences, more than 3.5% observed once, and the top ten hold under 20%. The gene calls are TRBV28 and TRBJ1-4; TRBD1 might be the D (6 bases). This TCR came from a man aged 18 to 29 who received the YFV17D yellow fever vaccine. The input for sequencing was PBMCs, taken 15 days after the yellow fever booster vaccination. The CDR3 loop is CASSSPGMGANEKLFF. The CDR3 DNA sequence: TGTGCCAGCAGTTCTCCGGGGATGGGGGCGAATGAAAAACTGTTTTTT. Using reference TRBV28 and TRBJ1-4 for the parts outside the CDR3, the full variable domain is DVKVTQSSRYLVKRTGEKVFLECVQDMDHENMFWYRQDPGLGLRLIYFSYDVKMKEKGDIPEGYSVSREKKERFSLILESASTNQTSMYLCASSSPGMGANEKLFFGSGTQLSVL.